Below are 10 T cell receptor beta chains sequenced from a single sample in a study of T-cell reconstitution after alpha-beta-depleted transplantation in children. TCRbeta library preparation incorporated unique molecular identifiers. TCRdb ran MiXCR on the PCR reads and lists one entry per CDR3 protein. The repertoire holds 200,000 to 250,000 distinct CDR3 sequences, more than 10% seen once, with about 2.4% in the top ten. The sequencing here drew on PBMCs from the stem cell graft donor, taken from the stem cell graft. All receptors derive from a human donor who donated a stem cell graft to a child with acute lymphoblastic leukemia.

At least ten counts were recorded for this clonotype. The CDR3 coding sequence is TGCAGTGCTAGACCTCCTGGGACAGGGGATTCCTACGAGCAGTACTTC. This codes for CSARPPGTGDSYEQYF. The chain links TRBV20-1 to TRBJ2-7; 10 nucleotides line up with TRBD1. The V gene's germline CDR1 is DFQATT and CDR2 SNEGSKA (reference sequence). Trimming removed 2 bases from V and 1 base from J; junction bases left unmatched: 8. The length of the CDR3 is 16 residues.

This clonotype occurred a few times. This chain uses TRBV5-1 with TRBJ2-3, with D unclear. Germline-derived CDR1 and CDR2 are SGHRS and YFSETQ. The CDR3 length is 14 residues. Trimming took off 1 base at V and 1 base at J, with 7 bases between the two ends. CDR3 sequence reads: CASSLSSRTDTQYF. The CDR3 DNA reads TGCGCCAGCAGCTTGTCAAGCCGCACAGATACGCAGTATTTT. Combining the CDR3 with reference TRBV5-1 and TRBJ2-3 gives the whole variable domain KAGVTQTPRYLIKTRGQQVTLSCSPISGHRSVSWYQQTPGQGLQFLFEYFSETQRNKGNFPGRFSGRQFSNSRSEMNVSTLELGDSALYLCASSLSSRTDTQYFGPGTRLTVL.

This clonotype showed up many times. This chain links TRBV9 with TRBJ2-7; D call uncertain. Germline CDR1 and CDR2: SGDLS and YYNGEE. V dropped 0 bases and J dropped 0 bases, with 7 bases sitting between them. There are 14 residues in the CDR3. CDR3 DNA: TGTGCCAGCAGCGTAGCTCGAAGCTCCTACGAGCAGTACTTC. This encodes CASSVARSSYEQYF.

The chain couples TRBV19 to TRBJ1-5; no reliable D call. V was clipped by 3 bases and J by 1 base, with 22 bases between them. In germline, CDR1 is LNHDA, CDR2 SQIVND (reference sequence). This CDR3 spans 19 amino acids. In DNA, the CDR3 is TGTGCCAGTAGTATTCCCCAGCGGAAACGGGGAAGGAGCAATCAGCCCCAGCATTTT. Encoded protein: CASSIPQRKRGRSNQPQHF.

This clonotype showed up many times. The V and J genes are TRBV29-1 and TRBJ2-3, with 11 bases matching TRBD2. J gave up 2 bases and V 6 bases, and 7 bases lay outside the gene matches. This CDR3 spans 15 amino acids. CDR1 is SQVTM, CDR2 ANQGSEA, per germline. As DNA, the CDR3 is TGCAGCGTCGACAAGACTAGCGGGGCCACAGATACGCAGTATTTT. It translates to CSVDKTSGATDTQYF.

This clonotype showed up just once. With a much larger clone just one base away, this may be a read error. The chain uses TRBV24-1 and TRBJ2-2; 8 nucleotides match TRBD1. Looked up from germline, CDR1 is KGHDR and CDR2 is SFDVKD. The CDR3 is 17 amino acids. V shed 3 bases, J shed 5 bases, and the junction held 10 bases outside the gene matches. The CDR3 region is CATSDQNGQGKTGELFF. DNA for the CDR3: TGTGCCACCAGTGATCAAAATGGACAGGGTAAGACCGGGGAGCTGTTTTTT.

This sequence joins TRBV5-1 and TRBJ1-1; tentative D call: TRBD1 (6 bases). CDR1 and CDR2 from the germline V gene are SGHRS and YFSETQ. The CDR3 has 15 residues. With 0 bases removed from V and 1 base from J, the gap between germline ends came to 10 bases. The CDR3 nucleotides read TGCGCCAGCAGCTTGGATCGACAGGCGAACACTGAAGCTTTCTTT. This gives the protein CASSLDRQANTEAFF.

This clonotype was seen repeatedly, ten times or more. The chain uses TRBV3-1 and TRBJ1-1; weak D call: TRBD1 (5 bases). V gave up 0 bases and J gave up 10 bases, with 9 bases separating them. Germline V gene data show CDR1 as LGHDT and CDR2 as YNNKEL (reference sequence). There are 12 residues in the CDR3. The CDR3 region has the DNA TGTGCCAGCAGCCAAGACCCAGGGCGAGCTTTCTTT. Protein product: CASSQDPGRAFF.

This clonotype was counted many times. The CDR3 coding sequence is TGTGCCAGCAGTTACTCCGCAATCGGGGGCCCTGGAAAGCATTTT. It codes for CASSYSAIGGPGKHF. This chain joins TRBV6-2 or TRBV6-3 and TRBJ1-5; TRBD1 might be the D (6 bases). The germline V gene has CDR1 MNHEY and CDR2 SVGEGT. V lost 0 bases to trimming and J lost 14 bases, with 20 bases between them. The CDR3 has 15 residues.

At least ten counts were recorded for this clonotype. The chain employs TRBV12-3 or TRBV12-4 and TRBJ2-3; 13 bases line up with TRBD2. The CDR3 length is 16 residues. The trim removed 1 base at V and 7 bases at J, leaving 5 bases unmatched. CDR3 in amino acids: CASSLGTSGSRNTQYF. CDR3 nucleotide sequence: TGTGCCAGCAGTTTAGGGACTAGCGGGAGTAGGAATACGCAGTATTTT.